The 21 T cell receptor beta chains below were found in one sample sequenced in a study of T-cell reconstitution after alpha-beta-depleted transplantation in children. Researchers prepared the TCRbeta library using unique molecular identifiers, the study reports. TCRdb reanalysed the PCR reads using MiXCR and keeps one entry per CDR3 protein. This sample has hundreds of thousands of distinct CDR3 sequences, with around 10% found just once. The specimen comprised peripheral blood, sampled 180 days after TCRalphabeta/CD19-depleted stem cell transplant. These receptors were collected from a male patient aged 2-9 years who had a stem cell transplant for chronic granulomatous disease, so the T cells may come from the graft donor.

This clonotype was recorded at least ten times. The chain uses TRBV7-3 and TRBJ2-2, with D hard to call. The V and J ends lost 2 bases and 0 bases respectively, with 7 bases between them. Germline V gene data show CDR1 as SGHTA and CDR2 as FQGTGA. The length of the CDR3 is 15 residues. The DNA of the CDR3 is TGTGCCAGCAGCTTATATAGTGCGAACACCGGGGAGCTGTTTTTT. It translates to CASSLYSANTGELFF.

Many counts were recorded for this clonotype. The V call is TRBV29-1, the J call TRBJ2-5; a possible D gene is TRBD2 (5 bases). The CDR3 is made up of 13 amino acids. V was clipped by 3 bases and J by 2 bases, with 10 bases between them. Germline lookup yields CDR1 SQVTM and CDR2 ANQGSEA. CDR3 DNA sequence: TGCAGCGTTGAGCGAGGGAGTCAAGAGACCCAGTACTTC. This translates into CSVERGSQETQYF.

This chain joins TRBV15 and TRBJ2-7, with 9 bases fitting TRBD2. V was pared by 5 bases and J by 6 bases, with 11 bases of the junction left unmatched. Germline CDR1 and CDR2: LNHNV and YYDKDF (reference sequence). The CDR3 runs to 15 residues. In DNA, the CDR3 is TGTGCCACCAGCCGGTTAGCGGGAGATCTCTCCGAGCAGTACTTC. Translation: CATSRLAGDLSEQYF.

In its sample, this clonotype was seen many times. The V and J genes are TRBV20-1 and TRBJ2-3, with 9 bases that match TRBD2. Looked up from germline, CDR1 is DFQATT and CDR2 is SNEGSKA (reference sequence). Trimming cost V 5 bases and J 7 bases; bases outside gene matches: 13. The CDR3 totals 15 residues. CDR3: CSAPLRGRGGNTQYF. The CDR3 nucleotides are TGCAGTGCTCCCCTCCGCGGGAGGGGGGGGAATACGCAGTATTTT.

This clonotype was recorded at least ten times. This chain connects TRBV3-1 to TRBJ1-2; D unclear. CDR1 and CDR2 (germline): LGHDT, YNNKEL (reference sequence). This CDR3 region has 13 residues. The ends were cut back, 2 bases at V and 4 bases at J, with 8 bases in the middle. The CDR3 region is CASSQHEIYGYTF. In DNA form, the CDR3 reads TGTGCCAGCAGCCAACATGAGATCTATGGCTACACCTTC.

In its sample, this clonotype was seen many times. The chain has TRBV27 and TRBJ2-7; D possibly corresponds to TRBD1 (6 bases). CDR3 length: 16 residues. Trimming took 4 bases from V and 2 from J, leaving 18 bases between them. Germline CDR1 and CDR2: MNHEY and SMNVEV (reference sequence). CDR3 DNA sequence: TGTGCCAGCAGTTACATACAGGGAAAGTCGCCCTACGAGCAGTACTTC. As protein: CASSYIQGKSPYEQYF.

This clonotype occurred many times. The V call is TRBV29-1, the J call TRBJ2-3; no definite D call. The germline V gene has CDR1 SQVTM and CDR2 ANQGSEA. CDR3 length: 14 amino acids. Trimming pared 0 bases from V and 4 bases from J, leaving 11 bases between. The CDR3 is CSVEDGRVPDTQYF. CDR3 nucleotides: TGCAGCGTTGAAGATGGTAGAGTCCCAGATACGCAGTATTTT.

This clonotype was picked up many times. This chain uses TRBV20-1 with TRBJ2-7, with D maybe TRBD1 (5 bases). Germline CDR1 and CDR2: DFQATT and SNEGSKA (reference sequence). The CDR3 is 12 amino acids. Trimming removed 6 bases from V and 0 bases from J, with 9 bases in between. The CDR3 sequence: CSARQGSYEQYF. The CDR3 nucleotides read TGCAGTGCCCGGCAGGGCTCCTACGAGCAGTACTTC.

At least ten counts were recorded for this clonotype. The chain uses TRBV30 and TRBJ2-7, with no clear D. CDR1 and CDR2 from the germline V gene are GTSNPN and SVGIG (reference sequence). V lost 0 bases, J lost 4 bases, and 7 bases lay in between. There are 12 residues in the CDR3. This CDR3 reads CAWSVRLYEQYF. DNA for the CDR3: TGTGCCTGGAGTGTTCGACTTTACGAGCAGTACTTC.

This clonotype was recorded many times. The chain links TRBV3-1 to TRBJ2-5; a weak D match, TRBD2 (6 bases). The CDR3 runs 13 residues. V was cut by 7 bases and J by 1 base, with 10 bases left in between. Germline assignment: CDR1 LGHDT and CDR2 YNNKEL (reference sequence). Here the CDR3 DNA reads TGTGCCAGCACGGGGACTCCCCAAGAGACCCAGTACTTC. Translated: CASTGTPQETQYF.

This clonotype was detected many times. This sequence joins TRBV28 and TRBJ1-1, with TRBD1 as a possible D gene (6 bases). This CDR3 has 12 amino acids. In germline, CDR1 is MDHEN, CDR2 SYDVKM. The ends were cut back, 6 bases at V and 4 bases at J, with 9 bases in the middle. CDR3 region: CASREGGTEAFF. CDR3 sequence (DNA): TGTGCCAGCAGGGAGGGGGGCACTGAAGCTTTCTTT.

This clonotype was seen repeatedly, ten times or more. The chain recombines TRBV5-5 with TRBJ2-2, with TRBD1 matching 9 bases. The V segment lost 4 bases and the J segment 1 base; nucleotides outside the gene matches: 2. Germline loops: CDR1 SGHKS, CDR2 YYEKEE (reference sequence). The CDR3 totals 15 residues. The CDR3 sequence is CASSDRGGNTGELFF. CDR3 bases: TGTGCCAGCAGCGACAGGGGGGGGAACACCGGGGAGCTGTTTTTT.

This clonotype was detected ten times or more. The chain uses TRBV28 and TRBJ2-7; D unclear. The length of the CDR3 is 14 residues. In germline, CDR1 is MDHEN, CDR2 SYDVKM. Trimming removed 5 bases at V and 3 bases at J, with 14 bases between. The CDR3 spells CASSPQSSGYEQYF. The CDR3 nucleotides are TGTGCCAGCAGTCCGCAGAGCTCTGGCTACGAGCAGTACTTC.

This clonotype was detected only a few times. This rearrangement joins TRBV28 to TRBJ1-2; 11 bases match TRBD1. There are 15 residues in the CDR3. In germline, CDR1 is MDHEN, CDR2 SYDVKM. The junction had 3 bases not matched to a gene; V was cut back by 5 bases and J by 1 base. The CDR3 sequence: CASSQGTGGNYGYTF. As DNA, the CDR3 is TGTGCCAGCAGTCAGGGGACAGGGGGTAACTATGGCTACACCTTC.

This clonotype was counted between two and nine times. In DNA, the CDR3 is TGTGCCAGCAGTTCAAATGTACAGGGTCCCGGGAATTCACCCCTCCACTTT. Translated: CASSSNVQGPGNSPLHF. J is TRBJ1-6 and V is TRBV12-3 or TRBV12-4; D may be TRBD1 (6 bases). Trimming took 4 bases from V and 7 from J, leaving 20 bases between them. The CDR3 has 17 residues.

This clonotype was observed at least ten times. This rearrangement joins TRBV29-1 to TRBJ2-5; D might be TRBD2 (7 bases). The CDR3 loop spans 13 amino acids. V lost 3 bases to trimming and J lost 4 bases, with 12 bases between them. Germline CDR1 is SQVTM and CDR2 is ANQGSEA. CDR3 loop: CSVEKGGSETQYF. CDR3 DNA sequence: TGCAGCGTTGAGAAGGGGGGGTCAGAGACCCAGTACTTC.

This chain uses TRBV23-1 with TRBJ2-3; TRBD2 matches at 7 bases. TRBV23-1 is assigned to the ORF class and has an uncertain function. V lost 0 bases to trimming and J lost 5 bases; unmatched junction nucleotides: 5. The CDR3 covers 15 residues. The CDR3 protein is CASSQSWGGEDTQYF. The CDR3 bases are TGCGCCAGCAGTCAATCATGGGGGGGGGAAGATACGCAGTATTTT.

This clonotype occurred many times. The rearrangement joins TRBV12-3 or TRBV12-4 to TRBJ1-1; the D gene is possibly TRBD1 (5 bases). Trimming shortened V by 1 base and J by 11 bases, and 11 bases separated the two germline ends. This CDR3 is built from 12 residues. CDR3 DNA sequence: TGTGCCAGCAGTTTAGGTCTAGGGGAGGCTTTCTTT. Protein sequence: CASSLGLGEAFF.

Ten or more counts support this clonotype. The chain recombines TRBV10-3 with TRBJ1-5; TRBD1 matches 7 bases. This CDR3 spans 13 amino acids. V shed 6 bases and J 1 base; nucleotides not matched to a gene: 0. Germline loops: CDR1 ENHRY, CDR2 SYGVKD. The CDR3 here is CAIRDRSNQPQHF. The CDR3 DNA sequence: TGTGCCATCAGGGACAGGAGCAATCAGCCCCAGCATTTT.

This clonotype was counted many times. The chain is built from TRBV4-1 and TRBJ1-1; 10 bases agree with TRBD1. This CDR3 is 16 amino acids long. Trimming cost V 11 bases and J 0 bases; bases outside gene matches: 12. From germline, CDR1 is MGHRA and CDR2 YSYEKL. CDR3 amino acids: CADQWDRGEMNTEAFF. The CDR3 DNA sequence: TGCGCCGACCAGTGGGACAGGGGCGAAATGAACACTGAAGCTTTCTTT.

The chain joins TRBV29-1 to TRBJ2-2, with 7 positions matching TRBD1. The CDR3 totals 15 residues. Germline CDR1 and CDR2: SQVTM and ANQGSEA. V trimming: 7 bases; J trimming: 2 bases; junction bases outside the gene matches: 10. CDR3 DNA sequence: TGCAGCGGCCCTGGGGACAGACACAACACCGGGGAGCTGTTTTTT. It yields the protein CSGPGDRHNTGELFF.